One T cell receptor (beta chain) is described in this entry. CDR1 and CDR2 from the germline V gene are SGHAT and FQDESV (reference sequence). Trimming stripped 7 bases from V and 6 bases from J, with 22 bases between. The CDR3 is made up of 15 amino acids. These data are taken from a study of blood T cell repertoires in COVID-19. Using immunoSEQ multiplex PCR, the repertoire was profiled, and TCRdb retains in-frame clones only, with some absent. The profile shows approximately 100,000 clones, more than 85% of them singletons. This chain uses TRBV11-1 with TRBJ2-7, with a tentative D call TRBD1 (6 bases). Sequencing was performed on peripheral blood. This receptor was taken from a human donor with acute or convalescent COVID-19. The donor label of this sample is uncertain. The CDR3 loop is CASTPRVRGSSEQYF. The CDR3 nucleotides read TGTGCCAGCACCCCCCGGGTGAGGGGGTCCAGCGAGCAGTACTTC.